This TCR beta chain was recorded in a study of blood T cell repertoires in COVID-19. Overall study: Both acute and convalescent COVID-19 samples were obtained from the United States, Italy and Spain. Sources were T cells, B-cell-depleted T cells, or PBMCs; the material itself was cDNA or gDNA.

As originally analysed: Reference gene primer amplification gave nucleated cell count estimates. Clones were sequenced by immunoSEQ multiplex PCR, and TCRdb holds only the in-frame ones, with some missing. D and trimming were read from the DNA, whereas the V and J calls and clone size are those reported in that table. The data contain approximately 230,000 clones, 83% of them seen just once; the ten biggest clones take up 5.7%. The V end lost 3 bases, the J end lost 5 bases, and 16 bases lay between the germline ends. The CDR3 totals 14 residues. Germline V gene sequence: CDR1 GTSNPN, CDR2 SVGIG (reference sequence).

This receptor was taken from a man older than 75 with acute or convalescent COVID-19. Sequencing was done on a sample of peripheral blood. The gene calls are TRBV30 and TRBJ1-1; D possibly corresponds to TRBD1 (5 bases). The CDR3 loop reads CAWRQRGAKTEAFF. The CDR3 nucleotides are TGTGCCTGGAGGCAAAGGGGCGCGAAGACTGAAGCTTTCTTT.